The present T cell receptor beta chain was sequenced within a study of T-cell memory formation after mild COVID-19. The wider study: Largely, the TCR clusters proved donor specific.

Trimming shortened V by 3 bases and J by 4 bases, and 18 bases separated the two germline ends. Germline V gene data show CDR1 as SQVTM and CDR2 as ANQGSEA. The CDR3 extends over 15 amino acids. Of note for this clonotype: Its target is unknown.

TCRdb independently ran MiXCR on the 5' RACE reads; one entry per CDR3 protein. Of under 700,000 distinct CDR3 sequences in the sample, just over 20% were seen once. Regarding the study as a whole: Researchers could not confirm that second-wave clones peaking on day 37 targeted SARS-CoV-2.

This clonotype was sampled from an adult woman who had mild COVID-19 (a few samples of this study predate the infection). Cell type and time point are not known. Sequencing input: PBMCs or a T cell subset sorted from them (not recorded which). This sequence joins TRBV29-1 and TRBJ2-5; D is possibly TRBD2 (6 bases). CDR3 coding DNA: TGCAGCGTTGAGGGCCGGACTAAAATTTCAGAGACCCAGTACTTC. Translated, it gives CSVEGRTKISETQYF.